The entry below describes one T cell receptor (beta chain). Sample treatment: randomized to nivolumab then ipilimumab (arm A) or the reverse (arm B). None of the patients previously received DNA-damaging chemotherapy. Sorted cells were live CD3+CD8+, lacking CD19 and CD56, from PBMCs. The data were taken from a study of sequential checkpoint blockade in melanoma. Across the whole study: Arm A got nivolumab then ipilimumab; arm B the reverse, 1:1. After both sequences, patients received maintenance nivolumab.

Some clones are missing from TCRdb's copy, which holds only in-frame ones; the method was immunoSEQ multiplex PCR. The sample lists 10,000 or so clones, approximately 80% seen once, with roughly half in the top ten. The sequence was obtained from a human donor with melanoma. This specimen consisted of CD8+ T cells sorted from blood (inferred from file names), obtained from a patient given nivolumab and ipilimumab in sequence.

The CDR3 coding sequence is TGTGCCAGCAGCCCTCTTTTAGGTACAGGGATATATGGCTACACCTTC. Translation gives CASSPLLGTGIYGYTF. The chain has TRBV9 and TRBJ1-2; possibly TRBD1 for D (6 bases). The CDR3 extends over 16 amino acids. CDR1 is SGDLS, CDR2 YYNGEE, per germline. With 4 bases removed from V and 5 bases from J, the gap between germline ends came to 21 bases.